The sequence of this TCR beta chain was determined in a study of blood T cell repertoires in COVID-19 (dated by TCRdb to the early 2020s). Describing the broader study: Samples covering the acute and convalescent phases of COVID-19 were provided by collaborators in the United States, Italy and Spain. The material from the prospective study consisted of cDNA or gDNA derived from T cells, B-cell-depleted T cells, or PBMCs. The dataset comprised deeply sampled blood TCRbeta repertoires from subjects exposed to, actively infected with, or recovered from COVID-19. A freely available public database, intended as a resource for researchers studying the immune response to SARS-CoV-2, is where the repertoires were released. Samples were obtained from the ongoing ImmuneRACE study (first 160 participants) and from roughly 1,300 subjects provided by 6 global collaborators. Nearly every sample came with metadata listing a de-identified subject ID, COVID-19 status, age in years and sex. Where available, HLA class I and class II types were taken from metadata supplied by the sample provider and were not determined by assay-based typing.

Collaborating institutions collected whole blood in K2EDTA tubes following their own protocols. For TCRbeta analysis, collaborators shipped samples in one of three forms: frozen whole blood, isolated PBMCs, or DNA extracted from either of those sample types. The full study reports these points: Clinical and demographic metadata were provided uncurated, with the amount varying by source and participant.

The immunoSEQ Assay, a bias-controlled multiplex PCR, was used to amplify TCRbeta CDR3 regions from genomic DNA. On the authors' methods: The number of nucleated cells in each sample was estimated from the amplification of reference gene primers within the assay. To quantify the absolute abundance of each unique TCRbeta CDR3 rearrangement, sequence reads were collapsed and filtered. For each sample, productive Simpson clonality was calculated by taking the square root of Simpson's diversity index across productive rearrangements. In TCRdb, the immuneACCESS table is reduced to in-frame sequences with V and J assigned. These tables do not hold every clone; where another copy was compared, an unresolved V gene accounts for under half, and the others remain unexplained. The DNA gave D and trimming, while V, J and clone size come from that table. The sample data list roughly 150,000 clones, and roughly 88% of these were observed just once. The ten largest clones capture 9% to 10% of the sample.

This clone appeared once. Its antigen is still unknown. No qualities accompany the bases; no much larger clone lies one base away. The CDR3 holds 14 amino acids from the cysteine to the phenylalanine. This entry keeps only the CDR3 DNA: 42 bases, framed from base 1. Taken from the germline V gene, the CDR1 and CDR2 loops are SGHTA and FQGTGA. Deletion took 1 base off V and 0 bases off J, with a span of 6 bases between the germline ends. The clonotype was recovered from a woman between 50 and 59 years old with acute or convalescent COVID-19. The rearranged chain carries TRBV7-3 and TRBJ1-1; perhaps TRBD1 is the D gene, with 6 bases matching. Sequencing used peripheral blood. The CDR3 amino acid sequence is: CASSLRGLNTEAFF. The base sequence is TGTGCCAGCAGCTTAAGGGGGCTGAACACTGAAGCTTTCTTT.